The 31 T cell receptor beta chains below were found in one sample sequenced in a study of cytomegalovirus exposure and HLA in healthy donors. PCR primers comprised 60 Vbeta and 13 Jbeta primers. The data were produced by immunoSEQ multiplex PCR, yet TCRdb's version contains in-frame clones alone and is incomplete. The sample comprises more than 140,000 clones, about four fifths of which are singletons, and about 5.6% rests with the top ten. The sequencing sample was made of PBMCs. All receptors derive from a man aged 30-40 years in good health and CMV-seropositive.

J is TRBJ1-3 and V is TRBV29-1, with D unresolved. The germline V gene has CDR1 SQVTM and CDR2 ANQGSEA. With 3 bases removed from V and 3 bases from J, the gap between germline ends came to 12 bases. The CDR3 runs 14 residues. This CDR3 reads CSVDSLGSGNTIYF. The CDR3 coding sequence is TGCAGCGTTGACTCCCTCGGTAGTGGAAACACCATATATTTT. Full variable domain (outside the CDR3, taken from reference TRBV29-1 and TRBJ1-3): SAVISQKPSRDICQRGTSLTIQCQVDSQVTMMFWYRQQPGQSLTLIATANQGSEATYESGFVIDKFPISRPNLTFSTLTVSNMSPEDSSIYLCSVDSLGSGNTIYFGEGSWLTVV.

This clone was observed a handful of times. V usage is TRBV28 and J usage is TRBJ1-2, with 7 bases that match TRBD1. V lost 2 bases and J lost 8; bases outside the gene matches: 8. Germline V gene sequence: CDR1 MDHEN, CDR2 SYDVKM. The CDR3 has 14 amino acids. The CDR3 DNA is TGTGCCAGCAGTTTAACGGCAGGGGGGAGAGGCTACACCTTC. Translated, it gives CASSLTAGGRGYTF.

V gene TRBV7-9 combines with J gene TRBJ2-1, with 14 bases lining up with TRBD2. This CDR3 comprises 15 residues. V shed 3 bases, J shed 9 bases, and the junction held 4 bases outside the gene matches. The germline V gene has CDR1 SEHNR and CDR2 FQNEAQ (reference sequence). CDR3 DNA sequence: TGTGCCAGCAGCTTCTTGGGACTAGCGGGAGTTGAGCAGTTCTTC. Amino acids: CASSFLGLAGVEQFF.

This chain connects TRBV9 to TRBJ2-3; TRBD2 matches 7 bases. V was pared by 0 bases and J by 2 bases, with 6 bases of the junction left unmatched. CDR1 SGDLS and CDR2 YYNGEE come from the germline V gene. This CDR3 has 16 residues. CDR3 residues: CASSVDSSGFTDTQYF. The CDR3 DNA is TGTGCCAGCAGCGTAGATAGTAGCGGGTTCACAGATACGCAGTATTTT.

The chain joins TRBV28 to TRBJ2-7; 7 bases agree with TRBD2. Trimming removed 5 bases from V and 0 bases from J; junction bases left unmatched: 4. CDR3 length equals 14 residues. Germline CDR1 is MDHEN and CDR2 is SYDVKM. The CDR3 reads CASSLGGSSYEQYF. CDR3 bases: TGTGCCAGCAGTCTCGGGGGGAGCTCCTACGAGCAGTACTTC.

V and J are TRBV19 and TRBJ2-2, with 9 positions matching TRBD1. V gave up 1 base and J gave up 7 bases; unmatched junction bases: 10. This CDR3 has 17 residues. Germline CDR1 and CDR2: LNHDA and SQIVND (reference sequence). CDR3 bases: TGTGCCAGTAGTATAGTCTACGCGGGACAGGGTTTCGGGGAGCTGTTTTTT. Its protein product is CASSIVYAGQGFGELFF. The whole variable domain, remainder taken from reference TRBV19 and TRBJ2-2, is DGGITQSPKYLFRKEGQNVTLSCEQNLNHDAMYWYRQDPGQGLRLIYYSQIVNDFQKGDIAEGYSVSREKKESFPLTVTSAQKNPTAFYLCASSIVYAGQGFGELFFGEGSRLTVL.

The rearrangement joins TRBV11-2 to TRBJ2-6, with D maybe TRBD2 (6 bases). The CDR3 loop spans 16 amino acids. CDR1 and CDR2 (germline): SGHAT, FQNNGV. The ends were cut back, 1 base at V and 4 bases at J, with 11 bases in the middle. The CDR3 nucleotides are TGTGCCAGCAGCTTAGGACCGGGGGTGGGGGCCAACGTCCTGACTTTC. Protein sequence: CASSLGPGVGANVLTF. Looking up the rest from reference TRBV11-2 and TRBJ2-6 gives the full variable domain: EAGVAQSPRYKIIEKRQSVAFWCNPISGHATLYWYQQILGQGPKLLIQFQNNGVVDDSQLPKDRFSAERLKGVDSTLKIQPAKLEDSAVYLCASSLGPGVGANVLTFGAGSRLTVL.

The rearrangement uses TRBV10-1 and TRBJ2-7; TRBD1 agrees at 8 bases. J was trimmed by 2 bases and V by 3 bases; bases with no gene match: 6. CDR1 and CDR2 (germline): WNHNN, SYGVQD (reference sequence). The CDR3 sequence is 15 residues long. CDR3 residues: CASSDPGQGTYEQYF. In nucleotides, the CDR3 is TGCGCCAGCAGTGACCCAGGACAGGGAACCTACGAGCAGTACTTC.

This clone was seen only once. The chain has TRBV4-3 and TRBJ2-7; TRBD1 agrees at 10 bases. CDR1 is LGHNA, CDR2 YSLEER, per germline. V dropped 5 bases and J dropped 4; count of bases not matched to a gene: 5. This CDR3 region has 14 residues. CDR3 loop: CASSEGQGMYEQYF. The CDR3 DNA is TGCGCCAGCAGCGAGGGACAGGGGATGTACGAGCAGTACTTC.

The chain recombines TRBV18 with TRBJ1-2, with 8 bases lining up with TRBD1. CDR1 is KGHSH, CDR2 LQKENI, per germline. The ends lost 3 bases at V and 3 bases at J; junction bases unmatched: 6. This CDR3 has 15 amino acids. CDR3 residues: CASSPDSTGDYGYTF. As DNA, the CDR3 is TGTGCCAGCTCACCTGATTCGACAGGGGACTATGGCTACACCTTC.

The DNA of the CDR3 is TGTGCCAGCAGCTTTTCAGAATGGGAGACCCAGTACTTC. The encoded protein is CASSFSEWETQYF. The chain combines TRBV7-6 with TRBJ2-5, with D hard to call. In germline, CDR1 is SGHVS, CDR2 FNYEAQ. Between the trimmed V and J ends, which lost 3 bases and 5 bases, there was a span of 10 bases. The CDR3 sequence is 13 residues long.

The V gene is TRBV5-1, the J gene TRBJ1-5, with 9 bases fitting TRBD1. CDR3 length: 14 residues. Trimming took 4 bases from V and 7 from J; bases not matched to a gene: 6. CDR1 is SGHRS and CDR2 is YFSETQ in the germline V gene. The CDR3 is CASSEGQGGQPQHF. DNA of the CDR3: TGCGCCAGCAGCGAGGGACAGGGTGGCCAGCCCCAGCATTTT.

Worth noting for this clone: Germline is not matched at one junction end, which may reflect a read error. The gene calls are TRBV7-9 and TRBJ2-7; TRBD1 matches 7 bases. The V gene's germline CDR1 is SEHNR and CDR2 FQNEAQ (reference sequence). The CDR3 loop spans 15 amino acids. CDR3 bases: TGTTCCAGCAGCTTTGGATACGGACAGGCCTACGAGCAGTACTTC. Its protein product is CSSSFGYGQAYEQYF.

The J gene is TRBJ1-2, the V gene TRBV15; the D is unclear. The CDR3 consists of 12 residues. Germline V gene data show CDR1 as LNHNV and CDR2 as YYDKDF (reference sequence). Trimming shortened V by 5 bases and J by 6 bases, and 10 bases separated the two germline ends. CDR3 sequence: CATSYQANGYTF. CDR3 DNA sequence: TGTGCCACCAGCTACCAAGCAAATGGCTACACCTTC.

V and J are TRBV20-1 and TRBJ2-7; possibly TRBD1 for D (5 bases). The germline gives CDR1 DFQATT, CDR2 SNEGSKA (reference sequence). The CDR3 consists of 11 residues. The V gene lost 5 bases and the J gene lost 0 bases, with 5 bases spanning the gap. In nucleotides, the CDR3 is TGCAGTGCTGGACACTCCTACGAGCAGTACTTC. This translates into CSAGHSYEQYF.

The chain uses TRBV11-2 and TRBJ1-6, with TRBD1 matching 8 bases. Per germline, CDR1 SGHAT and CDR2 FQNNGV. The CDR3 is made up of 15 amino acids. Germline trimming cut 5 bases from V and 8 bases from J; bases unmatched to any gene: 8. CDR3 nucleotide sequence: TGTGCCAGCAGCGTCAGACAGGGGTTAGATTCACCCCTCCACTTT. It yields the protein CASSVRQGLDSPLHF.

This chain uses TRBV5-5 with TRBJ2-1, with D unresolved. Germline V gives CDR1 SGHKS, CDR2 YYEKEE (reference sequence). V gave up 1 base and J gave up 7 bases, with 12 bases separating them. The CDR3 has 14 amino acids. The CDR3 region is CASSLSPVLNEQFF. In DNA, the CDR3 is TGTGCCAGCAGCTTGTCCCCGGTTCTTAATGAGCAGTTCTTC. Based on the CDR3 plus reference TRBV5-5 and TRBJ2-1, the full variable domain is DAGVTQSPTHLIKTRGQQVTLRCSPISGHKSVSWYQQVLGQGPQFIFQYYEKEERGRGNFPDRFSARQFPNYSSELNVNALLLGDSALYLCASSLSPVLNEQFFGPGTRLTVL.

The CDR3 protein is CATSIDQGAGNTIYF. DNA of the CDR3: TGTGCCACCAGCATTGACCAGGGGGCTGGAAACACCATATATTTT. The chain has TRBV15 and TRBJ1-3, with 7 bases identical to TRBD1. This CDR3 is 15 amino acids long. Germline V gene lookup returns CDR1 LNHNV and CDR2 YYDKDF (reference sequence). V lost 4 bases, J lost 2 bases, and 5 bases stayed unmatched. Full variable domain (rest looked up from reference TRBV15 and TRBJ1-3): DAMVIQNPRYQVTQFGKPVTLSCSQTLNHNVMYWYQQKSSQAPKLLFHYYDKDFNNEADTPDNFQSRRPNTSFCFLDIRSPGLGDTAMYLCATSIDQGAGNTIYFGEGSWLTVV.

The chain carries TRBV2 and TRBJ1-2, with D unresolved. Germline V gives CDR1 SNHLY, CDR2 FYNNEI. The CDR3 spans 14 residues. The ends were cut back, 2 bases at V and 0 bases at J, with 7 bases in the middle. The CDR3 sequence: CASSEPGANYGYTF. The CDR3 DNA sequence: TGTGCCAGCAGTGAACCGGGAGCTAACTATGGCTACACCTTC.

The chain is built from TRBV28 and TRBJ1-2; perhaps TRBD1 as D (5 bases). Germline CDR1 reads MDHEN; CDR2 reads SYDVKM. V gave up 6 bases and J gave up 1 base, with 12 bases separating them. The CDR3 covers 14 residues. CDR3 in amino acids: CASSRGTLNYGYTF. CDR3 nucleotides: TGTGCCAGCAGCCGGGGGACCCTTAACTATGGCTACACCTTC.

The V gene is TRBV9, the J gene TRBJ1-2, with D possibly matching TRBD1 (6 bases). Germline CDR1 reads SGDLS; CDR2 reads YYNGEE. The CDR3 is 14 amino acids. Trimming removed 4 bases at V and 5 bases at J, with 15 bases between. CDR3 amino acids: CASSSQQGPYGYTF. The DNA for the CDR3 is TGTGCCAGCAGCTCCCAACAGGGACCGTATGGCTACACCTTC.

The rearrangement joins TRBV28 to TRBJ1-5, with TRBD1 as a possible D gene (6 bases). With 1 base removed from V and 0 bases from J, the gap between germline ends came to 13 bases. There are 17 residues in the CDR3. The germline CDR1 and CDR2 sequences are MDHEN and SYDVKM. Written as DNA, the CDR3 is TGTGCCAGCAGTTTATTGGGACACGCATATAGCAATCAGCCCCAGCATTTT. Its protein product is CASSLLGHAYSNQPQHF.

The count of this clone is one. The chain employs TRBV27 and TRBJ2-7, with D perhaps matching TRBD1 (6 bases). Trimming left V 4 bases short and J 2 bases short, with 12 bases between. Germline V gene lookup returns CDR1 MNHEY and CDR2 SMNVEV (reference sequence). The CDR3 is made up of 14 amino acids. Written as DNA, the CDR3 is TGTGCCAGCAGTTCGGCAGGGGAGCCCTACGAGCAGTACTTC. Protein sequence: CASSSAGEPYEQYF.

CDR3: CASVGTGQETQYF. The DNA for the CDR3 is TGTGCCAGTGTAGGGACAGGCCAAGAGACCCAGTACTTC. V usage is TRBV2 and J usage is TRBJ2-5; 8 bases match TRBD1. Trimming cost V 9 bases and J 1 base; bases outside gene matches: 4. This CDR3 contains 13 residues. Germline lookup yields CDR1 SNHLY and CDR2 FYNNEI.

The chain joins TRBV4-1 to TRBJ2-3; TRBD2 aligns across 12 bases. There are 16 residues in the CDR3. With V trimmed by 4 bases and J by 2 bases, 4 bases remained unmatched. Germline assignment: CDR1 MGHRA and CDR2 YSYEKL. CDR3 coding DNA: TGCGCCAGCAGCCCTGGACTAGCGGGATTCACAGATACGCAGTATTTT. It translates to CASSPGLAGFTDTQYF.

The J gene is TRBJ2-2, the V gene TRBV7-2; no definite D call. Germline V CDR1 and CDR2: SGHTA, FQGNSA. The CDR3 length is 15 residues. V lost 2 bases to trimming and J lost 0 bases, with 7 bases between them. The CDR3 nucleotides are TGTGCCAGCAGCTTATCTCGTTCGAACACCGGGGAGCTGTTTTTT. The encoded protein is CASSLSRSNTGELFF.

The J gene is TRBJ1-2, the V gene TRBV29-1; 7 nucleotides line up with TRBD1. This CDR3 spans 13 amino acids. Germline CDR1 SQVTM, CDR2 ANQGSEA. J lost 8 bases, V lost 3 bases, and 9 bases had no gene match. This CDR3 is CSVDWSDREGYTF. The CDR3 DNA sequence: TGCAGCGTTGATTGGTCCGACAGGGAAGGCTACACCTTC.

Points on this clone: The junction and the germline gene differ at one end; a read error may be behind it. This rearrangement joins TRBV20-1 to TRBJ2-2, with D maybe TRBD2 (5 bases). The germline V gene has CDR1 DFQATT and CDR2 SNEGSKA (reference sequence). The CDR3 consists of 11 residues. The CDR3 spells CSADGTGKLFF. CDR3 coding DNA: TGCAGTGCCGACGGCACCGGGAAGCTGTTTTTT.

Comments on this clone: The germline gene is not matched at one end of the junction; a read error may be the cause. The chain employs TRBV7-2 and TRBJ2-7, with D possibly being TRBD1 (5 bases). Per germline, CDR1 SGHTA and CDR2 FQGNSA. The CDR3 has 13 residues. The CDR3 DNA reads TGTGCCAGCAGTTTAGGGGCCTCCTACGAGCAGTACTTC. Protein product: CASSLGASYEQYF.

The chain links TRBV6-5 to TRBJ1-2; 7 bases line up with TRBD1. The trim removed 5 bases at V and 7 bases at J, leaving 10 bases unmatched. CDR1 and CDR2 (germline): MNHEY, SVGAGI. This CDR3 contains 14 residues. CDR3 protein: CASSHPEGAGGYTF. CDR3 bases: TGTGCCAGCAGTCATCCGGAGGGGGCGGGTGGCTACACCTTC.

This clone was counted once. The V and J genes are TRBV5-1 and TRBJ1-1; D is ambiguous. The germline V and J ends were trimmed by 4 bases and 5 bases, with 9 bases remaining between them. The CDR3 is 12 amino acids. The germline CDR1 and CDR2 sequences are SGHRS and YFSETQ. This chain's CDR3 is CASSVGMTEAFF. In DNA, the CDR3 is TGCGCCAGCAGCGTCGGGATGACTGAAGCTTTCTTT.